These T cell receptor beta chains were read from a single sample in a study of technical replicates of blood from a few donors. The repertoire was sequenced with immunoSEQ multiplex PCR; TCRdb's copy has only in-frame clones and lacks some. The data show more than 75,000 clones, roughly 95% seen once. Sample: T cells isolated from PBMCs. The receptors come from a human donor in good health. Each CDR3 is given with its conserved first and last residue. A D gene is named only where the DNA matches it firmly. Only part of the rows carry a size: once, few, many, or a class if the clone is expanded.

size | J | V | D | CDR3 | DNA
once | TRBJ2-7 | TRBV19 | TRBD1 | CASKGSLDRGDYEQYF | TGTGCCAGTAAGGGGTCACTTGACAGGGGGGACTACGAGCAGTACTTC
once | TRBJ1-5 | TRBV6-6 | NA | CASSSISNQPQHF | TGTGCCAGCAGTTCAATTAGCAATCAGCCCCAGCATTTT
NA | TRBJ1-2 | TRBV7-9 | NA | CASSLVGVSYGYTF | TGTGCCAGCAGCTTAGTCGGGGTTAGCTATGGCTACACCTTC
NA | TRBJ2-1 | TRBV7-8 | NA | CASSLAGGAYNEQFF | TGTGCCAGCAGCTTAGCGGGAGGAGCCTACAATGAGCAGTTCTTC
NA | TRBJ2-7 | TRBV28 | TRBD2 | CASSSSGGYYEQYF | TGTGCCAGCAGTTCAAGCGGGGGTTACTACGAGCAGTACTTC
NA | TRBJ2-1 | TRBV19 | NA | CASSIPLGGQFF | TGTGCCAGTAGTATTCCCCTGGGGGGGCAGTTCTTC
NA | TRBJ2-1 | TRBV10-3 | NA | CAISELVGGSYNEQFF | TGTGCCATCAGTGAATTGGTAGGGGGTTCCTACAATGAGCAGTTCTTC
NA | TRBJ2-3 | TRBV10-3 | TRBD2 | CATKGTSITDTQYF | TGTGCCACGAAGGGGACTAGCATCACAGATACGCAGTATTTT
NA | TRBJ1-3 | TRBV4-1 | TRBD1 | CASSQLDRPSGNTIYF | TGCGCCAGCAGCCAACTGGACAGGCCCTCTGGAAACACCATATATTTT
NA | TRBJ1-2 | TRBV6-4 | NA | CASSPGRGDYGYTF | TGTGCCAGCAGTCCCGGGCGGGGCGACTATGGCTACACCTTC
NA | TRBJ1-5 | TRBV29-1 | TRBD1 | CSAGTGGYQPQHF | TGCAGCGCTGGGACAGGGGGGTATCAGCCCCAGCATTTT
NA | TRBJ1-2 | TRBV25-1 | NA | CASSEVEYGYTF | TGTGCCAGCAGTGAGGTGGAGTATGGCTACACCTTC
NA | TRBJ2-1 | TRBV10-3 | NA | CAISVVLAGNEQFF | TGTGCCATCAGTGTAGTTCTAGCCGGCAATGAGCAGTTCTTC
NA | TRBJ2-7 | TRBV28 | NA | CASSVQGLREQYF | TGTGCCAGCTCAGTCCAGGGCTTACGCGAGCAGTACTTC
once | TRBJ1-1 | TRBV19 | NA | CASSWTDTETFF | TGTGCCAGTAGTTGGACAGACACTGAAACTTTCTTT
NA | TRBJ2-1 | TRBV4-3 | NA | CASSQAGWVVPMGEQFF | TGCGCCAGCAGCCAAGCGGGTTGGGTAGTCCCGATGGGTGAGCAGTTCTTC
NA | TRBJ2-1 | TRBV7-2 | TRBD2 | CASSQLAGEQFF | TGTGCCAGCAGCCAACTAGCGGGAGAGCAGTTCTTC
NA | TRBJ2-1 | TRBV29-1 | TRBD2 | CSVSSPGGRRNNEQFF | TGCAGCGTTTCATCCCCTGGCGGGAGACGGAACAATGAGCAGTTCTTC
NA | TRBJ1-2 | TRBV7-2 | TRBD1 | CASSLTGVGYTF | TGTGCCAGCAGCTTAACAGGGGTGGGCTACACCTTC
NA | TRBJ2-1 | TRBV9 | NA | CASSRTYNEQFF | TGTGCCAGCTCGCGTACTTACAATGAGCAGTTCTTC
NA | TRBJ2-2 | TRBV28 | NA | CASSFEGSGELFF | TGTGCCAGCAGTTTTGAGGGATCCGGGGAGCTGTTTTTT
NA | TRBJ2-4 | TRBV30 | TRBD2 | CAWSPIGSGYKNIQYF | TGTGCCTGGAGTCCCATCGGTAGCGGGTACAAAAACATTCAGTACTTC
NA | TRBJ1-1 | TRBV9 | NA | CASSVGGLEAFF | TGTGCCAGCAGCGTCGGGGGGCTCGAAGCTTTCTTT
NA | TRBJ2-5 | TRBV11-2 | TRBD2 | CASGTSGETQYF | TGTGCCAGCGGGACTAGCGGAGAGACCCAGTACTTC
NA | TRBJ2-5 | TRBV7-6 | NA | CASSSLLAQETQYF | TGTGCCAGCAGCTCCTTACTAGCTCAGGAGACCCAGTACTTC
NA | TRBJ2-7 | TRBV29-1 | TRBD1 | CSATGQAYEQYF | TGCAGCGCCACAGGACAGGCCTACGAGCAGTACTTC
NA | TRBJ2-1 | TRBV2 | TRBD1 | CASKTGQVEQFF | TGTGCCAGCAAAACGGGACAGGTTGAGCAGTTCTTC
NA | TRBJ2-3 | TRBV9 | TRBD2 | CASSPRTSGADTQYF | TGTGCCAGCAGCCCCCGGACTAGCGGGGCAGATACGCAGTATTTT
NA | TRBJ1-2 | TRBV2 | TRBD1 | CASRIEQGSQGYTF | TGTGCCAGCAGGATTGAACAGGGGTCTCAGGGCTACACCTTC
NA | TRBJ2-7 | TRBV19 | NA | CASSTRLETTYEQYF | TGTGCCAGTAGTACCAGACTAGAGACGACCTACGAGCAGTACTTC
NA | TRBJ2-7 | TRBV6-6 | TRBD1 | CASTPDRDVQYF | TGTGCCAGCACCCCCGACAGGGACGTGCAGTACTTC
NA | TRBJ1-3 | TRBV21-1 | NA | CASSKAPRQGARNTIYF | TGTGCCAGCAGCAAAGCGCCTAGGCAGGGGGCAAGAAACACCATATATTTT
NA | TRBJ2-3 | TRBV14 | NA | CASSHIGHSTDTQYF | TGTGCCAGCAGCCATATCGGTCACAGCACAGATACGCAGTATTTT
NA | TRBJ1-5 | TRBV28 | TRBD1 | CASSPRTGLLIQPQHF | TGTGCCAGCAGCCCCAGGACAGGGTTATTGATACAGCCCCAGCATTTT
NA | TRBJ2-7 | TRBV7-9 | TRBD1 | CASSLPDRSSYEQYF | TGTGCCAGCAGCTTACCGGACAGGAGCTCCTACGAGCAGTACTTC
NA | TRBJ2-1 | TRBV7-6 | NA | CASSLGLGAYNEQFF | TGTGCCAGCAGCTTAGGCCTAGGGGCCTACAATGAGCAGTTCTTC
NA | TRBJ1-1 | TRBV11-3 | TRBD1 | CASSTRQGSSANTEAFF | TGTGCCAGCAGCACCCGACAGGGGTCCTCCGCGAACACTGAAGCTTTCTTT
NA | TRBJ2-3 | TRBV27 | NA | CASSVHRVEDTQYF | TGTGCCAGCAGTGTCCACAGGGTCGAAGATACGCAGTATTTT
NA | TRBJ2-7 | TRBV4-2 | NA | CASSQEDYSSYEQYF | TGTGCCAGCAGCCAAGAGGACTACAGCTCCTACGAGCAGTACTTC
NA | TRBJ2-5 | TRBV5-1 | TRBD2 | CASSPLAGGPETQYF | TGCGCCAGCAGCCCGTTAGCGGGAGGGCCGGAGACCCAGTACTTC
NA | TRBJ1-4 | TRBV27 | NA | CASSLTILNEKLFF | TGTGCCAGCAGTTTGACAATCCTCAATGAAAAACTGTTTTTT
once | TRBJ1-4 | TRBV4-1 | TRBD1 | CASSQDSAGGSRKLFF | TGCGCCAGCAGCCAAGACTCAGCAGGGGGTTCTAGAAAACTGTTTTTT
NA | TRBJ2-3 | TRBV19 | TRBD2 | CASSAGETDTQYF | TGTGCCAGTAGTGCGGGAGAGACTGATACGCAGTATTTT
NA | TRBJ2-7 | TRBV5-1 | TRBD1 | CASRGTGLTYEQYF | TGCGCCAGCAGGGGGACAGGGCTAACATACGAGCAGTACTTC
NA | TRBJ1-5 | TRBV28 | TRBD1 | CASSLGQRHQPQHF | TGTGCCAGCAGTTTGGGACAGAGGCATCAGCCCCAGCATTTT